The 15 T cell receptor beta chains reported below all come from one sample, sequenced in a study of blood T cell repertoires in COVID-19. Generated by immunoSEQ multiplex PCR, the TCRdb table keeps only in-frame clones and is missing some. The sample lists fewer than 65,000 clones; roughly 87% were seen once. Sequencing was performed on peripheral blood. All receptors come from a human donor with acute or convalescent COVID-19. The donor label of this sample is uncertain.

This clone was seen a single time. The chain has TRBV5-6 and TRBJ2-7; maybe TRBD1 (8 bases). CDR3 length: 15 amino acids. V shed 4 bases and J shed 7 bases, with 21 bases lying between them. The germline V gene encodes CDR1 SGHDT and CDR2 YYEEEE. This CDR3 reads CASSDRTGTMGEQYF. DNA for the CDR3: TGTGCCAGCAGCGACAGGACAGGGACTATGGGGGAGCAGTACTTC.

The chain links TRBV15 to TRBJ2-1; 10 bases line up with TRBD2. V lost 3 bases to trimming and J lost 10 bases; unmatched junction nucleotides: 6. There are 14 residues in the CDR3. CDR1 LNHNV and CDR2 YYDKDF come from the germline V gene (reference sequence). This CDR3 is CATSSLAGAPEQFF. For the CDR3, the DNA is TGTGCCACCAGCAGTCTAGCGGGAGCCCCCGAGCAGTTCTTC.

The J gene is TRBJ2-1, the V gene TRBV10-1; possible D gene TRBD1, 6 bases. The CDR3 is 13 residues long. Germline CDR1 is WNHNN and CDR2 is SYGVQD (reference sequence). V was cut by 1 base and J by 6 bases, with 7 bases left in between. In nucleotides, the CDR3 is TGCGCCAGCAGTGAGTTCAGGGGCAATGAGCAGTTCTTC. Translating it yields CASSEFRGNEQFF.

This chain joins TRBV7-9 and TRBJ1-2, with 7 bases matching TRBD1. J was trimmed by 6 bases and V by 3 bases; bases with no gene match: 7. Germline CDR1 SEHNR, CDR2 FQNEAQ (reference sequence). The CDR3 runs 14 residues. The CDR3 is CASSFIEGADGYTF. The DNA of the CDR3 is TGTGCCAGCAGCTTTATCGAGGGGGCGGATGGCTACACCTTC. The variable domain in full, completed from reference TRBV7-9 and TRBJ1-2, reads DTGVSQNPRHKITKRGQNVTFRCDPISEHNRLYWYRQTLGQGPEFLTYFQNEAQLEKSRLLSDRFSAERPKGSFSTLEIQRTEQGDSAMYLCASSFIEGADGYTFGSGTRLTVV.

J is TRBJ1-4 and V is TRBV7-2; D not resolved. The length of the CDR3 is 13 residues. Per germline, CDR1 SGHTA and CDR2 FQGNSA. Trimming shortened V by 5 bases and J by 5 bases, and 9 bases separated the two germline ends. The CDR3 nucleotides read TGTGCCAGCAGCCCCCACACAAATGAAAAACTGTTTTTT. This translates into CASSPHTNEKLFF.

V and J are TRBV7-6 and TRBJ2-3; 8 nucleotides agree with TRBD2. From germline, CDR1 is SGHVS and CDR2 FNYEAQ. Losses at the gene ends were 5 bases for V and 4 bases for J; bases not matched to a gene: 8. The CDR3 totals 15 residues. As DNA, the CDR3 is TGTGCCAGCAGCCCCGGGACTAGATTTGCAGATACGCAGTATTTT. It encodes CASSPGTRFADTQYF.

The chain is built from TRBV9 and TRBJ2-3; unclear D gene. V was trimmed by 0 bases and J by 3 bases, leaving 8 bases between them. CDR3 length equals 14 residues. Looked up from germline, CDR1 is SGDLS and CDR2 is YYNGEE. Here the CDR3 DNA reads TGTGCCAGCAGCGTAGCTACGATTACAGATACGCAGTATTTT. Its translation: CASSVATITDTQYF.

V is TRBV11-3 and J is TRBJ1-5; 9 nucleotides match TRBD1. This CDR3 has 17 amino acids. Per the germline V gene, CDR1 is SGHNT and CDR2 is YENEEA. V was clipped by 9 bases and J by 3 bases; unmatched bases: 15. The CDR3 sequence: CASEPGSGQGVNQPQHF. The CDR3, as DNA: TGTGCCAGTGAGCCAGGATCGGGACAGGGAGTCAATCAGCCCCAGCATTTT.

The chain couples TRBV15 to TRBJ1-1, with D possibly TRBD1 on 5 matching bases. V was cut by 0 bases and J by 8 bases, with 13 bases left in between. Germline V CDR1 and CDR2: LNHNV, YYDKDF (reference sequence). The CDR3 totals 14 residues. The DNA for the CDR3 is TGTGCCACCAGCAGAGAAAGGTTCACAGGAGAAGCTTTCTTT. As protein: CATSRERFTGEAFF.

This chain connects TRBV7-9 to TRBJ2-5; D gene unclear. V was shortened by 1 base and J by 1 base, with 10 bases between the two germline ends. The CDR3 has 15 residues. Germline assignment: CDR1 SEHNR and CDR2 FQNEAQ (reference sequence). CDR3 sequence reads: CASSLGSHSQETQYF. CDR3 nucleotide sequence: TGTGCCAGCAGCTTAGGGTCGCATAGCCAAGAGACCCAGTACTTC.

The V and J genes are TRBV30 and TRBJ1-2; unclear D gene. Trimming left V 3 bases short and J 4 bases short, with 12 bases between. The length of the CDR3 is 13 residues. Germline CDR1 and CDR2: GTSNPN and SVGIG (reference sequence). CDR3 DNA sequence: TGTGCCTGGAGCCTACTGTCCGCCTATGGCTACACCTTC. Amino acid sequence: CAWSLLSAYGYTF.

The chain links TRBV18 to TRBJ2-7, with 10 bases identical to TRBD1. After removal of 3 bases from V and 3 bases from J, the junction contained 2 bases not matched to a gene. The CDR3 runs to 14 residues. Looked up from germline, CDR1 is KGHSH and CDR2 is LQKENI. In nucleotides, the CDR3 is TGTGCCAGCTCACCGAGGGACAGGGGCTACGAGCAGTACGTC. Translated, it gives CASSPRDRGYEQYV.

This sequence joins TRBV5-1 and TRBJ2-4; TRBD1 matches at 12 bases. The CDR3 totals 19 residues. V trimming: 4 bases; J trimming: 1 base; junction bases outside the gene matches: 12. Germline V CDR1 and CDR2: SGHRS, YFSETQ. Written as DNA, the CDR3 is TGCGCCAGCAGCCTAGGGACAGGGGGCGGACGGTTGGCCAAAAACATTCAGTACTTC. Its protein product is CASSLGTGGGRLAKNIQYF.

This clone was detected only once. The chain is built from TRBV7-8 and TRBJ1-2; 7 bases match TRBD1. The ends lost 5 bases at V and 6 bases at J; junction bases unmatched: 12. CDR3 size: 15 residues. CDR1 is SGHVS and CDR2 is FQNEAQ in the germline V gene. CDR3 sequence reads: CASSPQPGGIDGYTF. The CDR3 DNA sequence: TGTGCCAGCAGCCCCCAACCAGGGGGGATAGATGGCTACACCTTC.

This chain links TRBV19 with TRBJ1-1; 7 bases map to TRBD1. The length of the CDR3 is 19 residues. Germline V gene lookup returns CDR1 LNHDA and CDR2 SQIVND (reference sequence). V gave up 1 base and J gave up 0 bases; unmatched junction bases: 14. The CDR3 sequence is CASSIAGRGMVQVNTEAFF. CDR3 DNA: TGTGCCAGTAGTATAGCCGGCAGGGGGATGGTTCAGGTGAACACTGAAGCTTTCTTT. The full variable domain, rest sourced from reference TRBV19 and TRBJ1-1, is DGGITQSPKYLFRKEGQNVTLSCEQNLNHDAMYWYRQDPGQGLRLIYYSQIVNDFQKGDIAEGYSVSREKKESFPLTVTSAQKNPTAFYLCASSIAGRGMVQVNTEAFFGQGTRLTVV.